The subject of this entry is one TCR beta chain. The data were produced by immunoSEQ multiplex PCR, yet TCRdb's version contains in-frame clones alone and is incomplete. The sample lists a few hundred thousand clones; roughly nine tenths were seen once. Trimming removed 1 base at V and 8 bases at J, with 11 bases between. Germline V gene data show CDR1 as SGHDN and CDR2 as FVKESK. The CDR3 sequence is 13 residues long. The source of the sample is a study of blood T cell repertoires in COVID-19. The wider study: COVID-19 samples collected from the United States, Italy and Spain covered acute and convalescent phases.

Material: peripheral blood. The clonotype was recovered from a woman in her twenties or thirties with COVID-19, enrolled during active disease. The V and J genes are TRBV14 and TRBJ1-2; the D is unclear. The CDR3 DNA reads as TGTGCCAGCAGCCAAGTCGTACAGTGGGGCTACACCTTC. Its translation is CASSQVVQWGYTF. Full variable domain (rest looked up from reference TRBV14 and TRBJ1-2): EAGVTQFPSHSVIEKGQTVTLRCDPISGHDNLYWYRRVMGKEIKFLLHFVKESKQDESGMPNNRFLAERTGGTYSTLKVQPAELEDSGVYFCASSQVVQWGYTFGSGTRLTVV.